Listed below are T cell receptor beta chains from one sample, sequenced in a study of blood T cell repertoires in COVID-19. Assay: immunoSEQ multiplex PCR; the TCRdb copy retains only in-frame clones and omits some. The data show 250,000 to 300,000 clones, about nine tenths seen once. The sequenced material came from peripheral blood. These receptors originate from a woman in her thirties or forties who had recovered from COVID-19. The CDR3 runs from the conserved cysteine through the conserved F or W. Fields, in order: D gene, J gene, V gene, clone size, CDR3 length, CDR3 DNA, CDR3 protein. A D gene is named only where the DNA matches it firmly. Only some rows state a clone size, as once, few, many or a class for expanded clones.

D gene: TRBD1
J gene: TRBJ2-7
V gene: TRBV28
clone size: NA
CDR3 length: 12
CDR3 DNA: TGTGCCACCACGACAGGGGGCTACGAGCAGTACTTC
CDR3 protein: CATTTGGYEQYF

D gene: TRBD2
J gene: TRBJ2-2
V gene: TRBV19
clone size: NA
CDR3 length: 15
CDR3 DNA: TGTGCCAGTAGTATTCTAGCGGGAGAACCCGGGGAGCTGTTTTTT
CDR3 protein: CASSILAGEPGELFF

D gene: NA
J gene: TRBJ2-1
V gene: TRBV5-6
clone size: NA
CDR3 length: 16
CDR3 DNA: TGTGCCAGCAGCTCATTCTGGGGTGGAGGGTCCAATGAGCAGTTCTTC
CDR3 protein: CASSSFWGGGSNEQFF

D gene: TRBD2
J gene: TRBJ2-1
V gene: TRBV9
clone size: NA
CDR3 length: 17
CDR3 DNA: TGTGCCAGCAGCGTAGTGTCCGGACTAGCGCCCTACAATGAGCAGTTCTTC
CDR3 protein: CASSVVSGLAPYNEQFF

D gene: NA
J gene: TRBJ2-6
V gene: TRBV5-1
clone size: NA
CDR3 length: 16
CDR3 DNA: TGCGCCAGCAGCTTGGGGAGGGGACCTGGGGCCAACGTCCTGACTTTC
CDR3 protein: CASSLGRGPGANVLTF

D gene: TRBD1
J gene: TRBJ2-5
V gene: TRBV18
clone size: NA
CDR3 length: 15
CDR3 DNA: TGTGCCAGCTCACCACAGGGGGCGAAGTCCGAGACCCAGTACTTC
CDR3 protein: CASSPQGAKSETQYF

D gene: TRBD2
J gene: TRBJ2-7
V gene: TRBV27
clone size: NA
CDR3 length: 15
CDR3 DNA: TGTGCCAGCAGTTTAATGGGGGGGGGAGTCTACGAGCAGTACTTC
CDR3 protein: CASSLMGGGVYEQYF

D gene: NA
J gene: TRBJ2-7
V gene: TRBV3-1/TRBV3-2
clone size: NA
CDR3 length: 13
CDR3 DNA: TGTGCCAGCAGCCGCTATGACTCCTACGAGCAGTACTTC
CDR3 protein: CASSRYDSYEQYF

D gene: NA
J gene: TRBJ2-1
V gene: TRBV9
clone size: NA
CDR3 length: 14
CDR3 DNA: TGTGCCAGCAGCGTAGTGGCGGGATTCGGTGAGCAGTTCTTC
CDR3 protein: CASSVVAGFGEQFF

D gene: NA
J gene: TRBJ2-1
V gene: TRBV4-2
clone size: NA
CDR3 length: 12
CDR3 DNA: TGTGCCAGCAGCCAAGGAGGTGGTGAGCAGTTCTTC
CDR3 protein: CASSQGGGEQFF

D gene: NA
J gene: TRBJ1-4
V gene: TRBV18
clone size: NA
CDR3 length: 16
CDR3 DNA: TGTGCCAGCTCGGCAGGCCCCCTTTCAACTAATGAAAAACTGTTTTTT
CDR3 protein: CASSAGPLSTNEKLFF

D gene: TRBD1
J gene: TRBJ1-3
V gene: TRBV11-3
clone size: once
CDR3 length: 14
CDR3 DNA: TGTGCCAGCAGCTCCCGACAGGGACGGAACACCATATATTTT
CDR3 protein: CASSSRQGRNTIYF

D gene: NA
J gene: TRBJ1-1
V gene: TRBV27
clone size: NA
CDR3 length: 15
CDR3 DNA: TGTGCCAGCACTGAGAGGGCCCGACTAGGCACTGAAGCTTTCTTT
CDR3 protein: CASTERARLGTEAFF

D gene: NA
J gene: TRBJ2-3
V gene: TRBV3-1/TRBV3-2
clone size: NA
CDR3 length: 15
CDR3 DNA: TGTGCCAGCAGCCAGACAGGATATAGCACAGATACGCAGTATTTT
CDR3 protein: CASSQTGYSTDTQYF

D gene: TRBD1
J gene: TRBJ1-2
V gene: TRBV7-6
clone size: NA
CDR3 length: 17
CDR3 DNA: TGTGCCAGCAGTAAAGGACAGGGGGCTCTAACTAACTATGGCTACACCTTC
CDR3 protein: CASSKGQGALTNYGYTF

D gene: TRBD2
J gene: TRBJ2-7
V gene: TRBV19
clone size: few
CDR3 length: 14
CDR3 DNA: TGTGCCAGTAGGAAACTAGCGGGAACGGGAGAGCAGTACTTC
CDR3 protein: CASRKLAGTGEQYF

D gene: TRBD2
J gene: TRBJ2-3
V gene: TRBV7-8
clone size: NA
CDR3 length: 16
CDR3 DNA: TGTGCCAGCAGTCCCGGGACTAGCGGAAGCACAGATACGCAGTATTTT
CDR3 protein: CASSPGTSGSTDTQYF

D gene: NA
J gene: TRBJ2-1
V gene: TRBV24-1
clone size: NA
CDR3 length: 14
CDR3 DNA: TGTGCCACCAGTGATTTCGGCAGGGTGGATGAGCAGTTCTTC
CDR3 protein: CATSDFGRVDEQFF

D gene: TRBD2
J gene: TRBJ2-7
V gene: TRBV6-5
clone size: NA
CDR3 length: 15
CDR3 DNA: TGTGCCAGCACAGTTGGGCGGGGGAGCTCCTACGAGCAGTACTTC
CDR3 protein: CASTVGRGSSYEQYF

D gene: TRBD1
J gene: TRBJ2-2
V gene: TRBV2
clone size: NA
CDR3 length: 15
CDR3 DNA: TGTGCCAGCAACACGGGACAGGTGGACACCGGGGAGCTGTTTTTT
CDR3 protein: CASNTGQVDTGELFF

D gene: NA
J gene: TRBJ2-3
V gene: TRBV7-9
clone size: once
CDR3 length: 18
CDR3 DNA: TGTGCCAGCAGCCCCATCGGATCCCTAGCGTACGACACAGATACGCAGTATTTT
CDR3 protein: CASSPIGSLAYDTDTQYF

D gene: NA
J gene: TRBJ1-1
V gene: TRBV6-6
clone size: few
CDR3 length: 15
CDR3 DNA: TGTGCCAGCAGTTACTCCCCCATCGGGGGCACTGAAGCTTTCTTT
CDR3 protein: CASSYSPIGGTEAFF

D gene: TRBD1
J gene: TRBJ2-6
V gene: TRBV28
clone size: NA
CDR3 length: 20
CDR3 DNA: TGTGCCAGCAGCGCCATCCCGACAGGGAAGAAGGTTCCTGGGGCCAACGTCCTGACTTTC
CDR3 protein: CASSAIPTGKKVPGANVLTF

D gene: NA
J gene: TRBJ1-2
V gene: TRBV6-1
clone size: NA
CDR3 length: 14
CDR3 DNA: TGTGCCAGCAGTGAAGCGTCGGGGGGCAGTGGCTACACCTTC
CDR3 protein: CASSEASGGSGYTF

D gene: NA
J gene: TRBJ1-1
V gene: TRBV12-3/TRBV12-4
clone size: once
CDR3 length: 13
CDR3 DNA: TGTGCCAGCAGTTTGGCCGCGGACACAGAGGCTTTCTTT
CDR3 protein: CASSLAADTEAFF

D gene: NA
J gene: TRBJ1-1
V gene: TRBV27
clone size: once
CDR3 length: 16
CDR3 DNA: TGTGCCAGCAGTTTATCGTGGGGGGGCCCGACCACTGAAGCTTTCTTT
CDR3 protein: CASSLSWGGPTTEAFF

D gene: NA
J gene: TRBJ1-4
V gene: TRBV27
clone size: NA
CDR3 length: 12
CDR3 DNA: TGTGCCAGCAGTTCCCCCGGGGAAAAACTGTTTTTT
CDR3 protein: CASSSPGEKLFF

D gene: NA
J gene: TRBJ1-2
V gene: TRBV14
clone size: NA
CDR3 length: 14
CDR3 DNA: TGTGCCAGCAGCCATCAGGAGGGTGGCTATGGCTACACCTTC
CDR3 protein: CASSHQEGGYGYTF

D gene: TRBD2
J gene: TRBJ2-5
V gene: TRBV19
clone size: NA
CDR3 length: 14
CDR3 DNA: TGTGCCAGTAGCCTAGCGGGAGCCGGAGAGACCCAGTACTTC
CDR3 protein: CASSLAGAGETQYF

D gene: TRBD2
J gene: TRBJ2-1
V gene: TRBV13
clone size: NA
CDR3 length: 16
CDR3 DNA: TGTGCCAGCAGCTCGTGGGTAGCGGGAGCCCACAATGAGCAGTTCTTC
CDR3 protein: CASSSWVAGAHNEQFF